A selection of T cell receptor beta chains follows, all from one sample in a study of radiotherapy plus CTLA-4 blockade in lung cancer. Profiled with immunoSEQ multiplex PCR; TCRdb holds only in-frame clones, not every one. The sample holds about 87,000 clones, more than 85% seen once. Sequencing used peripheral blood, obtained from a patient treated with radiotherapy plus ipilimumab. The source of these receptors is a human donor with non-small cell lung cancer that progressed on radiotherapy plus ipilimumab. CDR3s include the opening cysteine and the closing phenylalanine or tryptophan. Fields, in order: V gene, clone size, J gene, D gene, CDR3 DNA, CDR3 protein. A D gene is named only where the DNA matches it firmly. The size of a clone is reported for some rows only, either as once, few or many, or as a class for expanded clones.

TRBV5-1	NA	TRBJ2-7	TRBD1	TGCGCCAGCAGCTTTGGACCGGGACAGGGGTACGAGCAGTACTTC	CASSFGPGQGYEQYF
TRBV6-6	NA	TRBJ1-1	NA	TGTGCCAGCAGTTACTCAGCCGGAAACACTGAAGCTTTCTTT	CASSYSAGNTEAFF
TRBV7-8	NA	TRBJ2-1	NA	TGTGCCAGCAGCTCCACACTATCCTACAATGAGCAGTTCTTC	CASSSTLSYNEQFF
TRBV15	NA	TRBJ2-7	NA	TGTGCCACCAGCCAGCTCGGGGGCTACGAGCAGTACTTC	CATSQLGGYEQYF
TRBV6-1	NA	TRBJ1-2	NA	TGTGCCAGCAGAGAGAGCCACATGGTAGGTGGCTACACCTTC	CASRESHMVGGYTF
TRBV7-9	NA	TRBJ1-4	NA	TGTGCCAGCAGCGCCACAGGGTCTGCAACTAATGAAAAACTGTTTTTT	CASSATGSATNEKLFF
TRBV6-1	NA	TRBJ1-1	NA	TGTGCCAGCAGTGAAGGGTTAAGGAACACTGAAGCTTTCTTT	CASSEGLRNTEAFF
TRBV7-9	NA	TRBJ2-7	TRBD2	TGTGCCAGCAGTCCTAGCGGGGGGTCTTTTAGCGAGCAGTACTTC	CASSPSGGSFSEQYF
TRBV29-1	once	TRBJ1-4	NA	TGCAGCGTTGGGGTCAGACCAAATGAAAAACTGTTTTTT	CSVGVRPNEKLFF
TRBV18	NA	TRBJ1-1	TRBD1	TGTGCCAGCTCACCCGGACAGGGAATCACTGAAGCTTTCTTT	CASSPGQGITEAFF
TRBV29-1	NA	TRBJ2-5	NA	TGCAGCGTCAAACAAGAGACCCAGTACTTC	CSVKQETQYF
TRBV7-9	NA	TRBJ1-2	NA	TGTGCCAGCAGCTTCCCGACCCGGGGAAGGACCTTC	CASSFPTRGRTF
TRBV28	NA	TRBJ2-7	TRBD1	TGTGCCAGCAGTTCAGGACAGGGAACCTACGAGCAGTACTTC	CASSSGQGTYEQYF
TRBV7-9	NA	TRBJ1-2	TRBD1	TGTGCCAGCAGCTTAGGTGTCAGGGGGAACTATGGCTACACCTTC	CASSLGVRGNYGYTF
TRBV11-2	NA	TRBJ2-7	NA	TGTGCCAGCAGCAATCAACAGGGCTCCTACGAGCAGTACTTC	CASSNQQGSYEQYF
TRBV7-9	NA	TRBJ1-1	NA	TGTGCCAGCAGACCTACAGGATCGAACACTGAAGCTTTCTTT	CASRPTGSNTEAFF
TRBV10-3	NA	TRBJ1-4	NA	TGTGCCATCAGTGAAGGTTCAACTAATGAAAAACTGTTTTTT	CAISEGSTNEKLFF